The 6 T cell receptor beta chains in this list originate from one sample, sequenced in a study of cytomegalovirus exposure and HLA in healthy donors. Researchers ran the PCR with 60 Vbeta and 13 Jbeta primers. Assay: immunoSEQ multiplex PCR; the TCRdb copy retains only in-frame clones and omits some. Of over 150,000 clones listed, under 85% are singletons. The sequencing sample was made of PBMCs. The receptors here all came from a man aged 18-30 years in good health and CMV-seronegative.

As regards this clone: Other nucleotide sequences in the sample specify the same CDR3. The CDR3: CASSLRLAGGLDTQYF. The CDR3 coding sequence is TGTGCCAGCAGCTTACGACTAGCGGGGGGCCTGGATACGCAGTATTTT. The genes are TRBV5-6 and TRBJ2-3, with 13 bases that match TRBD2. There are 16 residues in the CDR3. Germline CDR1 and CDR2: SGHDT and YYEEEE. V lost 2 bases and J lost 6; bases outside the gene matches: 6.

V usage is TRBV5-1 and J usage is TRBJ1-1, with D perhaps matching TRBD1 (6 bases). The CDR3 has 14 residues. Trimming left V 4 bases short and J 4 bases short, with 14 bases between. Germline V gene lookup returns CDR1 SGHRS and CDR2 YFSETQ. CDR3 nucleotides: TGCGCCAGCAGCACGGGGGGCGGAGGCACTGAAGCTTTCTTT. Translation gives CASSTGGGGTEAFF.

The chain carries TRBV7-8 and TRBJ2-7, with a possible D match to TRBD1 (6 bases). There are 12 residues in the CDR3. CDR1 SGHVS and CDR2 FQNEAQ come from the germline V gene. V was clipped by 5 bases and J by 6 bases, with 11 bases between them. The CDR3 protein is CASSPQGGEQYV. DNA of the CDR3: TGTGCCAGCAGCCCACAGGGCGGCGAGCAGTACGTC.

The chain joins TRBV5-8 to TRBJ1-1, with a tentative D call TRBD1 (5 bases). Trimming took off 5 bases at V and 1 base at J, with 15 bases between the two ends. Germline V gene sequence: CDR1 SGHTS, CDR2 YDEGEE. This CDR3 spans 15 amino acids. In DNA, the CDR3 is TGTGCCAGCAGACCATTAGGGGAGGAGAACACTGAAGCTTTCTTT. Encoded protein: CASRPLGEENTEAFF.

Worth noting for this clone: An end of the junction does not agree with germline; a read error may underlie this. J is TRBJ1-2 and V is TRBV10-3; 9 positions match TRBD1. CDR1 ENHRY and CDR2 SYGVKD come from the germline V gene. The CDR3 covers 15 residues. CDR3 nucleotides: TGTGCCATCAGCCTGGGACAGGGAACTAACTATCGCTACACCTTC. Translated: CAISLGQGTNYRYTF.

In regard to this clone: A junction boundary mismatches the germline segment, possibly from a read error. The sample holds other DNA sequences that translate to the same CDR3. The V gene is TRBV29-1, the J gene TRBJ1-2, with 7 bases matching TRBD1. This CDR3 contains 12 residues. Per germline, CDR1 SQVTM and CDR2 ANQGSEA. CDR3 amino acids: CSGRGANYGYTF. CDR3 bases: TGCAGCGGCAGGGGGGCTAACTACGGCTACACCTTC.